This T cell receptor (beta chain) stems from a study of blood T cell repertoires in COVID-19. Study-level background: Sources were T cells, B-cell-depleted T cells, or PBMCs; the material itself was cDNA or gDNA.

Concerning this clone: This same CDR3 is encoded by further DNA sequences in the sample.

Source study methods: By means of reference gene primer amplification, nucleated cell counts were estimated. Data came from immunoSEQ multiplex PCR; TCRdb stores just in-frame clones and leaves some out. That table gives V, J and clone size, and the DNA gave D and trimming. This sample has about 440,000 clones; approximately 88% occur once, and the top ten carry over 9.5%. This CDR3 contains 14 residues. Germline assignment: CDR1 LNHDA and CDR2 SQIVND (reference sequence). The V and J ends lost 2 bases and 4 bases, in that order; junction bases with no gene match: 1. The gene calls are TRBV19 and TRBJ1-1; 10 bases are a match to TRBD1. Material: peripheral blood. The clonotype comes from a woman in her forties or fifties with COVID-19, enrolled during active disease. The CDR3 is CASSIRTGGTEAFF. CDR3 nucleotide sequence: TGTGCCAGTAGTATAAGGACAGGGGGCACTGAAGCTTTCTTT.